The 19 T cell receptor beta chains reported below all come from one sample, sequenced in a study of control samples from healthy donors and cancer patients. The repertoire was sequenced with immunoSEQ multiplex PCR; TCRdb's copy has only in-frame clones and lacks some. This table has 140,000 or so clones, approximately 88% appearing once. The specimen sequenced was blood. These receptors were collected from a man in his thirties or forties in good health.

The chain is built from TRBV15 and TRBJ2-7, with 8 bases aligning to TRBD2. Unmatched junction bases numbered 5, after V lost 5 bases and J lost 5 bases. From germline, CDR1 is LNHNV and CDR2 YYDKDF (reference sequence). The CDR3 is 13 amino acids. CDR3 loop: CATSFGRGNEQYF. The CDR3 DNA reads TGTGCCACCAGCTTCGGGAGGGGAAACGAGCAGTACTTC.

The CDR3 bases are TGTGCCAGCAACCACTTTGGGGGTGGCGAGCAGTTCTTC. As protein: CASNHFGGGEQFF. The rearrangement links TRBV12-3 or TRBV12-4 to TRBJ2-1; D assignment may be TRBD1 or TRBD2 (5 bases each). The CDR3 has 13 amino acids. V was shortened by 7 bases and J by 10 bases, with 17 bases between the two germline ends.

This chain joins TRBV10-2 and TRBJ2-5; the D gene is possibly TRBD2 (6 bases). CDR3 size: 18 residues. Germline V gene lookup returns CDR1 WSHSY and CDR2 SAAADI. V was shortened by 1 base and J by 0 bases, with 18 bases between the two germline ends. In DNA, the CDR3 is TGCGCCAGCAGTGAGTGGGGAGAGCGGGCTAGATACCAAGAGACCCAGTACTTC. Its translation is CASSEWGERARYQETQYF.

The genes are TRBV2 and TRBJ1-2; 8 nucleotides align to TRBD1. The CDR3 totals 16 residues. J was trimmed by 3 bases and V by 5 bases; bases with no gene match: 11. Germline CDR1 SNHLY, CDR2 FYNNEI. The CDR3 sequence: CASSSTQGGGYYGYTF. The CDR3 nucleotides read TGTGCCAGCAGTTCCACACAGGGGGGAGGCTACTATGGCTACACCTTC.

V is TRBV9 and J is TRBJ2-5; 9 bases align to TRBD1. The CDR3 has 15 amino acids. Germline-derived CDR1 and CDR2 are SGDLS and YYNGEE. V was pared by 0 bases and J by 5 bases, with 5 bases of the junction left unmatched. This CDR3 reads CASSVGTGVMETQYF. The DNA for the CDR3 is TGTGCCAGCAGCGTAGGGACAGGGGTGATGGAGACCCAGTACTTC.

This rearrangement joins TRBV3-1 (or the pseudogene TRBV3-2) to TRBJ2-7, with 8 bases matching TRBD1. The V gene end was trimmed by 3 bases and the J gene end by 2 bases; junction bases not matched to a gene: 9. CDR3 size: 16 residues. Germline V CDR1 and CDR2: LGHDT, YNNKEL (reference sequence). The CDR3 bases are TGTGCCAGCAGCCAGGCGACAGGACAGGGACCCTACGAGCAGTACTTC. Amino acids: CASSQATGQGPYEQYF.

The table lists this clone with a count of one. V gene TRBV29-1 combines with J gene TRBJ2-7, with TRBD2 matching over 14 bases. The V and J ends lost 1 base and 0 bases, in that order; junction bases with no gene match: 5. Per germline, CDR1 SQVTM and CDR2 ANQGSEA. The CDR3 has 17 amino acids. CDR3 region: CSVEGLAGGTYSYEQYF. For the CDR3, the DNA is TGCAGCGTTGAAGGACTAGCGGGGGGGACTTACTCCTACGAGCAGTACTTC.

The chain uses TRBV7-9 and TRBJ1-1; 8 bases fit TRBD1. CDR1 and CDR2 from the germline V gene are SEHNR and FQNEAQ (reference sequence). The junction had 6 bases not matched to a gene; V was cut back by 2 bases and J by 4 bases. The CDR3 has 15 residues. CDR3 sequence: CASSLLRQGPTEAFF. The CDR3 DNA is TGTGCCAGCAGCTTATTGAGACAGGGGCCCACTGAAGCTTTCTTT.

This chain joins TRBV24-1 and TRBJ1-2; no definite D call. The germline CDR1 and CDR2 sequences are KGHDR and SFDVKD. The CDR3 runs 14 residues. With 6 bases removed from V and 0 bases from J, the gap between germline ends came to 10 bases. CDR3 loop: CATSSTGANYGYTF. CDR3 sequence (DNA): TGTGCCACCAGTTCAACCGGAGCTAACTATGGCTACACCTTC.

V and J are TRBV7-2 and TRBJ1-2, with a possible D match to TRBD1 (6 bases). The CDR3 is 13 amino acids. Between the trimmed V and J ends, which lost 4 bases and 2 bases, there was a span of 8 bases. CDR1 is SGHTA, CDR2 FQGNSA, per germline. CDR3 bases: TGTGCCAGCAGCTCCGGACAGAACTATGGCTACACCTTC. Residues: CASSSGQNYGYTF.

The chain joins TRBV5-4 to TRBJ2-1; D call uncertain. The V gene lost 3 bases and the J gene lost 10 bases, with 8 bases spanning the gap. The CDR3 has 11 amino acids. Germline V gene data show CDR1 as SGHNT and CDR2 as YYREEE (reference sequence). The CDR3 loop reads CASSSGGEQFF. CDR3 DNA: TGTGCCAGCAGCTCGGGTGGGGAGCAGTTCTTC.

The CDR3 DNA is TGTGCCAGCAGTTACGGGGTATCAACTAATGAAAAACTGTTTTTT. This encodes CASSYGVSTNEKLFF. V usage is TRBV6-5 and J usage is TRBJ1-4, with D unresolved. Germline values: CDR1 MNHEY, CDR2 SVGAGI. This CDR3 is 15 amino acids long. V was pared by 2 bases and J by 0 bases, with 7 bases between.

V gene TRBV12-3 or TRBV12-4 combines with J gene TRBJ2-1, with a possible D match to TRBD2 (6 bases). With 7 bases removed from V and 15 bases from J, the gap between germline ends came to 22 bases. This CDR3 comprises 13 residues. As DNA, the CDR3 is TGTGCCAGCAAGGGACTCCAGGAATACTTTGCGTTCTTC. Translating gives CASKGLQEYFAFF.

The V and J genes are TRBV15 and TRBJ2-3; TRBD2 matches 8 bases. The V segment lost 6 bases and the J segment 4 bases; nucleotides outside the gene matches: 9. From germline, CDR1 is LNHNV and CDR2 YYDKDF (reference sequence). The length of the CDR3 is 15 residues. The CDR3 is CATRIEAGVADTQYF. The CDR3 nucleotides are TGTGCCACCAGGATCGAAGCGGGAGTGGCAGATACGCAGTATTTT.

Only a few counts were recorded for this clone. This chain's CDR3 is CASSYSPGQGAHEQFF. CDR3 nucleotide sequence: TGTGCCAGCAGTTACTCTCCAGGACAGGGGGCCCATGAGCAGTTCTTC. The chain has TRBV6-5 and TRBJ2-1; TRBD1 agrees at 11 bases. V lost 0 bases to trimming and J lost 8 bases; unmatched junction nucleotides: 6. Germline V gives CDR1 MNHEY, CDR2 SVGAGI. CDR3 length equals 16 residues.

This chain links TRBV6-4 with TRBJ2-3; D call uncertain. There are 13 residues in the CDR3. Germline V CDR1 and CDR2: MRHNA, SNTAGT. The V end lost 4 bases, the J end lost 2 bases, and 7 bases lay between the germline ends. The CDR3 bases are TGTGCCAGCAGTGTGGGTATCACAGATACGCAGTATTTT. Its protein product is CASSVGITDTQYF.

The V call is TRBV2, the J call TRBJ1-3; D call uncertain. Per germline, CDR1 SNHLY and CDR2 FYNNEI. V shed 6 bases and J shed 2 bases, with 11 bases lying between them. The length of the CDR3 is 14 residues. The CDR3 protein is CASSFYRTGNTIYF. The CDR3 bases are TGTGCCAGCAGCTTTTATAGGACTGGAAACACCATATATTTT.

Here the CDR3 reads CASSLRHSGNTIYF. In DNA, the CDR3 is TGCGCCAGCAGTCTGCGACACTCTGGAAACACCATATATTTT. This chain links TRBV23-1 with TRBJ1-3; no firm D call. TRBV23-1 is flagged as an ORF with uncertain function. V gave up 4 bases and J gave up 0 bases, with 7 bases separating them. The CDR3 spans 14 residues.

This sequence joins TRBV16 and TRBJ2-6; D not certain. This CDR3 spans 15 amino acids. The germline V and J ends were trimmed by 4 bases and 3 bases, with 10 bases remaining between them. CDR1 is KGHSY and CDR2 is FQNENV in the germline V gene. DNA of the CDR3: TGTGCCAGCAGCCCTCGGTTGCTTGGGGCCAACGTCCTGACTTTC. Its translation: CASSPRLLGANVLTF.